The 27 T cell receptor beta chains below were found in one sample sequenced in a study of post-analysis software for immune sequencing data. Study observations and caveats: Five or six TRBV segments were significantly more frequent in patients than in controls. TRBV5-6, TRBV5-1 and TRBV20-1 were among these segments.

Incorporated into the TCR beta cDNA libraries were unique molecular identifiers, which served to reduce PCR and sequencing biases. Each CDR3 protein is one row after TCRdb ran MiXCR on the PCR reads. The sample lists approximately 630,000 distinct CDR3 sequences, roughly three fifths occurring once. Their cognate antigens are unknown. Sequenced sample: blood. Receptors originate from a girl aged 2-10 years with multiple sclerosis.

This clonotype has a single count. This chain joins TRBV3-1 and TRBJ2-7; D gene ambiguous. Germline V gene lookup returns CDR1 LGHDT and CDR2 YNNKEL (reference sequence). V was pared by 2 bases and J by 3 bases, with 8 bases between. This CDR3 has 13 residues. CDR3 DNA sequence: TGTGCCAGCAGCCAAACAACCGACTACGAGCAGTACTTC. Translated: CASSQTTDYEQYF.

The chain recombines TRBV5-1 with TRBJ2-5; D might be TRBD2 (6 bases). The germline V gene encodes CDR1 SGHRS and CDR2 YFSETQ. This CDR3 contains 15 residues. V shed 0 bases and J shed 4 bases, with 13 bases lying between them. The CDR3 bases are TGCGCCAGCAGCTTGGTGGAGGGCTCTATAGAGACCCAGTACTTC. Its translation: CASSLVEGSIETQYF.

This clonotype was counted a few times. The chain couples TRBV10-3 to TRBJ2-4, with D possibly matching TRBD1 (6 bases). Germline CDR1 reads ENHRY; CDR2 reads SYGVKD. The germline V and J ends were trimmed by 1 base and 8 bases, with 18 bases remaining between them. The length of the CDR3 is 16 residues. The CDR3 DNA follows: TGTGCCATCAGTGAGTTAGGTGGCCTGGGACAACACATTCAGTACTTC. Translated: CAISELGGLGQHIQYF.

The V gene is TRBV4-2, the J gene TRBJ2-3; D may match TRBD1 or TRBD2 (6 bases each). In germline, CDR1 is LGHNA, CDR2 YNFKEQ. V lost 8 bases and J lost 2, with 17 bases in between. The CDR3 spans 15 residues. In DNA form, the CDR3 reads TGTGCCAGCGGAGGGGGGTACTGCAACACAGATACGCAGTATTTT. Its translation: CASGGGYCNTDTQYF.

This clonotype appeared a few times. V and J are TRBV29-1 and TRBJ2-5, with a tentative D call TRBD2 (6 bases). The CDR3 sequence is 11 residues long. Deletions cut 8 bases from V and 4 bases from J, with 11 bases between. Germline values: CDR1 SQVTM, CDR2 ANQGSEA. The CDR3 is CSISGVETQYF. CDR3 coding DNA: TGCAGCATCTCGGGGGTAGAGACCCAGTACTTC.

V is TRBV6-5 and J is TRBJ2-1; 9 nucleotides match TRBD2. The CDR3 extends over 14 amino acids. J lost 6 bases, V lost 7 bases, and 7 bases had no gene match. Germline CDR1 reads MNHEY; CDR2 reads SVGAGI. The CDR3 loop is CASKAGGRVNEQFF. The CDR3 DNA sequence: TGTGCCAGCAAGGCGGGGGGGCGTGTCAATGAGCAGTTCTTC.

The sample holds a few counts of this clonotype. This chain connects TRBV6-2 or TRBV6-3 to TRBJ2-6; tentatively, D is TRBD1 (6 bases). The V end was cut by 8 bases, the J end by 4 bases, with 18 bases between. Per the germline V gene, CDR1 is MNHEY and CDR2 is SVGEGT. This CDR3 comprises 16 residues. CDR3 residues: CASGTHRVSGANVLTF. The CDR3 nucleotides are TGTGCCAGCGGGACCCACAGGGTCTCGGGGGCCAACGTCCTGACTTTC.

This clonotype was counted between two and nine times. The gene calls are TRBV10-3 and TRBJ1-1; perhaps TRBD1 as D (6 bases). The germline V gene has CDR1 ENHRY and CDR2 SYGVKD. This CDR3 comprises 15 residues. V was clipped by 6 bases and J by 0 bases, with 14 bases between them. CDR3 coding DNA: TGTGCCATCAGCCAGATCGGACAGTTGAACACTGAAGCTTTCTTT. As protein: CAISQIGQLNTEAFF.

CDR3 residues: CASSLEGWRSYEQYF. As DNA, the CDR3 is TGTGCCAGCAGTTTAGAGGGGTGGCGCTCCTACGAGCAGTACTTC. The chain employs TRBV27 and TRBJ2-7; the D call may be TRBD1 or TRBD2 (5 bases each). Looked up from germline, CDR1 is MNHEY and CDR2 is SMNVEV (reference sequence). The CDR3 contains 15 residues. Deletions cut 2 bases from V and 0 bases from J, with 11 bases between.

The chain recombines TRBV14 with TRBJ2-1; D may be TRBD2 (5 bases). Between the trimmed V and J ends, which lost 0 bases and 5 bases, there was a span of 11 bases. This CDR3 has 15 amino acids. Germline V gene data show CDR1 as SGHDN and CDR2 as FVKESK. CDR3 in amino acids: CASSQDRGANNEQFF. In DNA form, the CDR3 reads TGTGCCAGCAGCCAAGATCGGGGAGCGAACAATGAGCAGTTCTTC.

This sequence joins TRBV5-1 and TRBJ2-1, with 10 bases matching TRBD2. Germline CDR1 reads SGHRS; CDR2 reads YFSETQ. Losses at the gene ends were 2 bases for V and 9 bases for J; bases not matched to a gene: 8. This CDR3 has 15 amino acids. The CDR3 is CASSLKRGGLGEQFF. The CDR3 DNA is TGCGCCAGCAGCTTAAAGCGGGGGGGCCTCGGTGAGCAGTTCTTC.

The chain carries TRBV12-3 or TRBV12-4 and TRBJ1-6; D is unresolved. The CDR3 sequence is 14 residues long. Between the trimmed V and J ends, which lost 3 bases and 5 bases, there was a span of 8 bases. In nucleotides, the CDR3 is TGTGCCAGCAGTTTTTCCCAGAATAATTCACCCCTCCACTTT. Its translation is CASSFSQNNSPLHF.

J is TRBJ2-1 and V is TRBV7-8, with 14 positions matching TRBD2. From germline, CDR1 is SGHVS and CDR2 FQNEAQ. CDR3 size: 20 residues. J was trimmed by 6 bases and V by 2 bases; bases with no gene match: 15. CDR3 DNA: TGTGCCAGCAGCTTATTCGGAAGACTAGCGGGAGGGCCCCGGAGCAATGAGCAGTTCTTC. As protein: CASSLFGRLAGGPRSNEQFF.

V and J are TRBV6-5 and TRBJ2-4; TRBD2 matches at 11 bases. Germline V gene data show CDR1 as MNHEY and CDR2 as SVGAGI. Trimming removed 0 bases from V and 1 base from J; junction bases left unmatched: 5. This CDR3 has 18 residues. CDR3 residues: CASSYSSGGAAAKNIQYF. The CDR3 DNA is TGTGCCAGCAGTTACTCTAGCGGGGGGGCCGCGGCCAAAAACATTCAGTACTTC.

V is TRBV20-1 and J is TRBJ1-5; D may be TRBD1 (5 bases). V shed 1 base and J shed 6 bases, with 16 bases lying between them. The germline gives CDR1 DFQATT, CDR2 SNEGSKA (reference sequence). The CDR3 consists of 15 residues. CDR3 coding DNA: TGCAGTGCTAGAGTGATGGGGACCGCCATTCAGCCCCAGCATTTT. Translating gives CSARVMGTAIQPQHF.

The chain is built from TRBV7-9 and TRBJ2-5, with TRBD2 matching 9 bases. The germline CDR1 and CDR2 sequences are SEHNR and FQNEAQ (reference sequence). V shed 6 bases, J shed 0 bases, and the junction held 2 bases outside the gene matches. The CDR3 extends over 14 amino acids. CDR3 DNA sequence: TGTGCCAGCAGAAGACTAGCGGACCAAGAGACCCAGTACTTC. Translated, it gives CASRRLADQETQYF.

This chain uses TRBV29-1 with TRBJ2-1; maybe TRBD1 (6 bases). This CDR3 comprises 15 residues. Germline V gene sequence: CDR1 SQVTM, CDR2 ANQGSEA. V lost 6 bases to trimming and J lost 3 bases, with 18 bases between them. In nucleotides, the CDR3 is TGCAGCGTGCTCTCACAGGGTCAGTACTACAATGAGCAGTTCTTC. Its protein is CSVLSQGQYYNEQFF.

The chain uses TRBV7-9 and TRBJ1-4; D unresolved. V was cut by 5 bases and J by 5 bases, with 9 bases left in between. This CDR3 has 13 residues. The germline gives CDR1 SEHNR, CDR2 FQNEAQ (reference sequence). The chain's CDR3 is CASSLDGNEKLFF. The CDR3, as DNA: TGTGCCAGCAGCCTAGACGGAAATGAAAAACTGTTTTTT.

This chain links TRBV12-3 or TRBV12-4 with TRBJ2-1; TRBD1 matches at 10 bases. This CDR3 has 13 amino acids. V was pared by 5 bases and J by 7 bases, with 2 bases of the junction left unmatched. The CDR3 region is CASSRTGGNEQFF. In DNA form, the CDR3 reads TGTGCCAGCAGTCGGACAGGGGGGAATGAGCAGTTCTTC.

This rearrangement joins TRBV5-1 to TRBJ2-6; no clear D gene. Germline V gives CDR1 SGHRS, CDR2 YFSETQ. The V end was cut by 2 bases, the J end by 2 bases, with 11 bases between. This CDR3 comprises 16 residues. The CDR3 sequence is CASSLIGSAGANVLTF. The CDR3 DNA reads as TGCGCCAGCAGCTTAATCGGTAGTGCTGGGGCCAACGTCCTGACTTTC. Variable domain in full (rest from reference TRBV5-1 and TRBJ2-6): KAGVTQTPRYLIKTRGQQVTLSCSPISGHRSVSWYQQTPGQGLQFLFEYFSETQRNKGNFPGRFSGRQFSNSRSEMNVSTLELGDSALYLCASSLIGSAGANVLTFGAGSRLTVL.

V and J are TRBV5-1 and TRBJ2-1, with 10 bases lining up with TRBD2. CDR3 length equals 15 residues. Trimming took 3 bases from V and 3 from J; bases not matched to a gene: 3. Germline V gene data show CDR1 as SGHRS and CDR2 as YFSETQ. The CDR3 loop is CASSSSGGLYNEQFF. The DNA of the CDR3 is TGCGCCAGCAGCTCTAGCGGGGGACTCTACAATGAGCAGTTCTTC.

This chain uses TRBV5-6 with TRBJ1-4; D ambiguous. CDR1 and CDR2 from the germline V gene are SGHDT and YYEEEE. This CDR3 is built from 15 residues. The V end lost 1 base, the J end lost 0 bases, and 7 bases lay between the germline ends. CDR3: CASSLFLTTNEKLFF. The CDR3 region has the DNA TGTGCCAGCAGCTTGTTCCTCACAACTAATGAAAAACTGTTTTTT.

This clonotype was picked up a small number of times. The rearrangement joins TRBV6-2 or TRBV6-3 to TRBJ2-1; 8 nucleotides agree with TRBD1. This CDR3 region has 18 residues. Germline loops: CDR1 MNHEY, CDR2 SVGEGT. V shed 2 bases, J shed 10 bases, and the junction held 19 bases outside the gene matches. The CDR3 loop reads CASSYRAGGRSYGVEQFF. CDR3 in DNA: TGTGCCAGCAGTTACAGGGCAGGGGGCCGATCCTACGGTGTAGAGCAGTTCTTC.

The chain has TRBV20-1 and TRBJ2-1, with 7 bases fitting TRBD2. CDR3 length: 15 amino acids. Germline values: CDR1 DFQATT, CDR2 SNEGSKA (reference sequence). V lost 3 bases, J lost 7 bases, and 12 bases stayed unmatched. Here the CDR3 reads CSASPTTAGVNEQFF. The DNA of the CDR3 is TGCAGTGCTAGCCCTACCACGGCGGGGGTGAATGAGCAGTTCTTC.

The gene calls are TRBV5-1 and TRBJ1-5, with TRBD1 matching 7 bases. Germline CDR1 is SGHRS and CDR2 is YFSETQ. Trimming took 1 base from V and 1 from J; bases not matched to a gene: 2. The CDR3 covers 15 residues. In nucleotides, the CDR3 is TGCGCCAGCAGCTTGACAGGGGAGAGCAATCAGCCCCAGCATTTT. Translation: CASSLTGESNQPQHF.

V and J are TRBV12-3 or TRBV12-4 and TRBJ2-1, with D unclear. This CDR3 is 11 amino acids long. Between the trimmed V and J ends, which lost 5 bases and 10 bases, there was a span of 9 bases. CDR3 sequence reads: CASSLSEEQFF. CDR3 in DNA: TGTGCCAGCAGTCTGAGCGAGGAGCAGTTCTTC.

The genes are TRBV15 and TRBJ2-5, with D tentatively TRBD2 (5 bases). Germline V gene lookup returns CDR1 LNHNV and CDR2 YYDKDF (reference sequence). Trimming stripped 1 base from V and 4 bases from J, with 10 bases between. CDR3 length: 14 residues. CDR3 amino acids: CATSRAGSTETQYF. DNA of the CDR3: TGTGCCACCAGCAGAGCGGGGAGTACAGAGACCCAGTACTTC. The complete variable domain, with remaining parts taken from reference TRBV15 and TRBJ2-5, reads DAMVIQNPRYQVTQFGKPVTLSCSQTLNHNVMYWYQQKSSQAPKLLFHYYDKDFNNEADTPDNFQSRRPNTSFCFLDIRSPGLGDTAMYLCATSRAGSTETQYFGPGTRLLVL.